This passage covers 15 T cell receptor beta chains from one sample sequenced in a study of response to subunit inactivated influenza vaccine. TCRdb processed the RT-PCR reads anew with MiXCR; each CDR3 protein has one entry. The sample has about 570,000 distinct CDR3 sequences; approximately 10% are singletons. These same data were also listed under a study on T cells expressing NK-cell markers. That report notes: The authors generated TCR beta cDNA through 5'RACE template switching with UMIs.

Specimen: PBMCs from blood, collected on the day of vaccination. These receptors were taken from a man aged 45-65 years who received an inactivated influenza vaccine.

This clonotype showed up many times. CDR3 amino acids: CASSIGFGRLTGELFF. In nucleotides, the CDR3 is TGTGCCAGTAGTATAGGCTTTGGCAGACTCACCGGGGAGCTGTTTTTT. The chain uses TRBV19 and TRBJ2-2; D is unresolved. Germline loops: CDR1 LNHDA, CDR2 SQIVND (reference sequence). V was pared by 1 base and J by 4 bases, with 13 bases between. The CDR3 has 16 residues.

The chain recombines TRBV6-5 with TRBJ2-5, with D hard to call. Trimming cost V 4 bases and J 3 bases, with 12 bases left between them. The CDR3 contains 14 residues. The germline CDR1 and CDR2 sequences are MNHEY and SVGAGI. The CDR3, as DNA: TGTGCCAGCAGTTCCCCGTCTGGGGAAGAGACCCAGTACTTC. This encodes CASSSPSGEETQYF.

This clonotype showed up many times. The gene calls are TRBV6-1 and TRBJ2-5, with D unclear. Germline CDR1 is MNHNS and CDR2 is SASEGT. This CDR3 contains 10 residues. V lost 1 base and J lost 6, with 0 bases in between. The CDR3 DNA sequence: TGTGCCAGCAGTGAAGAGACCCAGTACTTC. It codes for CASSEETQYF.

This clonotype turned up a few times. This sequence joins TRBV10-3 and TRBJ2-7; TRBD1 agrees at 10 bases. J gave up 2 bases and V 5 bases, and 9 bases lay outside the gene matches. The CDR3 is 16 amino acids. Germline V lookup: CDR1 ENHRY, CDR2 SYGVKD. The CDR3 here is CAISHTGTGDPYEQYF. In DNA, the CDR3 is TGTGCCATCAGTCATACCGGGACAGGGGATCCCTACGAGCAGTACTTC.

This clonotype was observed a handful of times. CDR3 sequence: CSARRQLSGELFF. The CDR3 nucleotides read TGCAGTGCTAGAAGACAGCTCTCAGGGGAGCTGTTTTTT. The chain joins TRBV20-1 to TRBJ2-2; tentative D call: TRBD1 (5 bases). The CDR3 spans 13 residues. Per the germline V gene, CDR1 is DFQATT and CDR2 is SNEGSKA (reference sequence). The V end lost 2 bases, the J end lost 8 bases, and 12 bases lay between the germline ends.

The rearrangement joins TRBV5-1 to TRBJ1-2; 7 nucleotides match TRBD1. Germline CDR1 SGHRS, CDR2 YFSETQ. The CDR3 runs to 15 residues. V shed 5 bases and J 4 bases; nucleotides not matched to a gene: 11. The CDR3 protein is CASRNGTAPGYGYTF. The CDR3 coding sequence is TGCGCCAGCAGAAACGGGACAGCCCCTGGCTATGGCTACACCTTC.

The V gene is TRBV2, the J gene TRBJ2-5; no clear D gene. The CDR3 is made up of 12 amino acids. Trimming stripped 2 bases from V and 2 bases from J, with 3 bases between. Germline V gene lookup returns CDR1 SNHLY and CDR2 FYNNEI. The CDR3: CASSERQETQYF. The CDR3 DNA is TGTGCCAGCAGTGAACGGCAAGAGACCCAGTACTTC.

This clonotype was counted a few times. The chain uses TRBV3-1 and TRBJ2-6; TRBD1 matches 8 bases. The CDR3 is made up of 18 amino acids. Germline V lookup: CDR1 LGHDT, CDR2 YNNKEL (reference sequence). V shed 1 base, J shed 4 bases, and the junction held 9 bases outside the gene matches. Here the CDR3 reads CASSQGAGGAVGANVLTF. The CDR3 nucleotides read TGTGCCAGCAGCCAAGGGGCAGGGGGCGCGGTAGGGGCCAACGTCCTGACTTTC.

This clonotype was seen only a few times. The V and J genes are TRBV6-5 and TRBJ1-2; no reliable D call. CDR1 is MNHEY and CDR2 is SVGAGI in the germline V gene. Between the trimmed V and J ends, which lost 0 bases and 4 bases, there was a span of 9 bases. This CDR3 contains 14 residues. CDR3 amino acids: CASSYSMESYGYTF. CDR3 sequence (DNA): TGTGCCAGCAGTTACTCGATGGAGTCCTATGGCTACACCTTC.

This chain uses TRBV7-2 with TRBJ1-6; 8 positions match TRBD1. V shed 5 bases, J shed 7 bases, and the junction held 7 bases outside the gene matches. The CDR3 totals 15 residues. Germline V gene data show CDR1 as SGHTA and CDR2 as FQGNSA. The chain's CDR3 is CASSTSGGGNSPLHF. The DNA of the CDR3 is TGTGCCAGCAGCACCTCAGGGGGCGGAAATTCACCCCTCCACTTT.

This clonotype appeared a few times. The chain joins TRBV10-3 to TRBJ2-1; TRBD2 agrees at 13 bases. Germline CDR1 is ENHRY and CDR2 is SYGVKD. The V and J ends lost 4 bases and 9 bases, in that order; junction bases with no gene match: 9. CDR3 size: 16 residues. CDR3 residues: CAISGTSGGQWGEQFF. The DNA for the CDR3 is TGTGCCATCAGTGGGACTAGCGGGGGTCAATGGGGTGAGCAGTTCTTC.

This clonotype has only a few counts. The rearrangement uses TRBV28 and TRBJ2-7; D is uncertain. V gave up 5 bases and J gave up 7 bases, with 12 bases separating them. This CDR3 region has 12 residues. Germline lookup yields CDR1 MDHEN and CDR2 SYDVKM. Here the CDR3 reads CASSQGFREQYF. The CDR3 DNA follows: TGTGCCAGCAGTCAAGGGTTCCGGGAGCAGTACTTC.

The V gene is TRBV5-1, the J gene TRBJ2-5; 10 bases fit TRBD2. Looked up from germline, CDR1 is SGHRS and CDR2 is YFSETQ. There are 15 residues in the CDR3. With V trimmed by 0 bases and J by 5 bases, 4 bases remained unmatched. DNA of the CDR3: TGCGCCAGCAGCTTGGTTCTAGCGGGGGATGAGACCCAGTACTTC. Protein sequence: CASSLVLAGDETQYF.

This clonotype has only a few counts. The chain carries TRBV27 and TRBJ2-3; TRBD2 matches 7 bases. The J segment lost 2 bases and the V segment lost 9 bases, leaving 11 bases of the junction unmatched. The CDR3 loop spans 15 amino acids. Germline V gene lookup returns CDR1 MNHEY and CDR2 SMNVEV (reference sequence). Here the CDR3 reads CASMTIAGYTDTQYF. The CDR3 DNA reads as TGTGCCAGTATGACCATAGCGGGTTACACAGATACGCAGTATTTT.

V and J are TRBV6-2 or TRBV6-3 and TRBJ2-1, with 14 bases matching TRBD2. V dropped 4 bases and J dropped 6; count of bases not matched to a gene: 5. CDR3 length: 16 residues. Germline CDR1 is MNHEY and CDR2 is SVGEGT. DNA for the CDR3: TGTGCCAGCAGTTCTGGACTAGCGGGAGGACGCAATGAGCAGTTCTTC. Its translation is CASSSGLAGGRNEQFF.